Listed below are T cell receptor beta chains from one sample, sequenced in a study of T cells expressing NK-cell markers. TCRdb reprocessed the 5' RACE reads, keeping one entry per CDR3 protein, no DNA. Its table lists 250,000 or so distinct CDR3 sequences. Sequences were obtained from blood T cells: a sorted CD56 or NKG2C T cell subset, CD4+ or CD8+ T cells, or bulk PBMC T cells (not recorded which). The source of these receptors is a woman between 18 and 70 years old in good health. Each CDR3 is given with its conserved first and last residue.

length | J | V | CDR3
11 | TRBJ1-1 | TRBV3-1 | CASSQGTEAFF
15 | TRBJ2-7 | TRBV5-1 | CASSLSGRTDYEQYF
15 | TRBJ1-1 | TRBV2 | CASTRGQGMNTEAFF
16 | TRBJ1-4 | TRBV7-2 | CASSAWAVATNEKLFF
13 | TRBJ2-3 | TRBV6-2/TRBV6-3 | CASSSDTTDTQYF
11 | TRBJ2-7 | TRBV12-3/TRBV12-4 | CASSPQYEQYF
14 | TRBJ1-1 | TRBV7-2 | CASSPTGDRAEAFF
14 | TRBJ2-1 | TRBV5-1 | CASSLSWSSNEQFF
14 | TRBJ2-3 | TRBV5-1 | CASSPGATSDTQYF
15 | TRBJ1-4 | TRBV23-1 | CASTPGTATNEKLFF
13 | TRBJ1-1 | TRBV29-1 | CSVHGVMGTEAFF
14 | TRBJ2-1 | TRBV5-5 | CASSLDSAYNEQFF
11 | TRBJ2-5 | TRBV6-2/TRBV6-3 | CASSYIGTQYF
14 | TRBJ2-1 | TRBV11-2 | CASSLNLVRGEQFF
16 | TRBJ2-3 | TRBV5-4 | CASSLVLADFTDTQYF
16 | TRBJ2-5 | TRBV11-2 | CASSRRVTGVEETQYF
12 | TRBJ2-1 | TRBV20-1 | CSAPTSGYEQFF
11 | TRBJ1-1 | TRBV5-1 | CASRTGSVAFF
13 | TRBJ2-1 | TRBV7-3 | CASSLTAYNEQFF
16 | TRBJ2-5 | TRBV6-1 | CASSLGPRGGRETQYF
11 | TRBJ2-1 | TRBV7-2 | CASSLAVEQFF
13 | TRBJ2-5 | TRBV7-3 | CASSLGQWETQYF
15 | TRBJ2-1 | TRBV7-3 | CASSSSGGLYNEQFF
12 | TRBJ2-1 | TRBV5-1 | CASRRDSNEQFF
17 | TRBJ1-2 | TRBV25-1 | CASSVTIGDRAQDGYTF
15 | TRBJ1-5 | TRBV29-1 | CSVDDGTGSNHAQHF
13 | TRBJ2-7 | TRBV20-1 | CSARNPLLNEQYF
15 | TRBJ2-5 | TRBV7-3 | CASSLFPGYQETQYF
14 | TRBJ2-7 | TRBV5-1 | CASSDGTASYEQYF
14 | TRBJ2-5 | TRBV28 | CASSLFRVQETQYF
16 | TRBJ2-2 | TRBV10-2 | CASMLTGTSRPGELFF
12 | TRBJ2-1 | TRBV29-1 | CSVDRGLNKQFF
16 | TRBJ2-3 | TRBV12-3/TRBV12-4 | CASSPISGSSTDTQYF
16 | TRBJ2-1 | TRBV18 | CASSPPGQASYNEQFF
17 | TRBJ2-3 | TRBV20-1 | CSASWASGGRSTDTQYF
14 | TRBJ1-1 | TRBV2 | CASSGSWGNTEAFF
16 | TRBJ2-1 | TRBV11-3 | CASSLGPGQGSHEQFF
15 | TRBJ1-1 | TRBV5-1 | CASSLKGHQDTEAFF
17 | TRBJ2-1 | TRBV5-4 | CASSSRLAGDPDNEQFF
12 | TRBJ2-4 | TRBV12-3/TRBV12-4 | CASSLVQNIQYF
12 | TRBJ2-5 | TRBV18 | CASSYRRETQYF
12 | TRBJ1-3 | TRBV12-3/TRBV12-4 | CASGQGRNTIYF
12 | TRBJ2-7 | TRBV7-2 | CASSAGAYEQYF
14 | TRBJ2-3 | TRBV12-3/TRBV12-4 | CASSFGGLTDTQYF
12 | TRBJ2-7 | TRBV6-5 | CASSYKGGQLYF
17 | TRBJ2-7 | TRBV5-4 | CASSLAAGGLARYEQYF
11 | TRBJ2-5 | TRBV29-1 | CSSWGWETQYF
15 | TRBJ1-1 | TRBV20-1 | CSASLGRAAYTEAFF
12 | TRBJ1-4 | TRBV10-3 | CAISETTEKLFF
15 | TRBJ2-7 | TRBV18 | CASSTFTGGYYEQYF
12 | TRBJ2-5 | TRBV20-1 | CSARHSTGTQYF
14 | TRBJ1-1 | TRBV12-3/TRBV12-4 | CASSFSATNTEAFF
17 | TRBJ2-1 | TRBV11-1 | CASSPTSGVSGRNEQFF
15 | TRBJ1-1 | TRBV12-3/TRBV12-4 | CASSLAGGTGAEAFF
20 | TRBJ2-4 | TRBV11-1 | CASSFDHHGLSALAKNIQYF
13 | TRBJ1-2 | TRBV5-1 | CASSLGQTNGYTF
13 | TRBJ1-4 | TRBV5-1 | CASSLDREEKLFF
14 | TRBJ2-2 | TRBV4-2 | CASSQDGNVGELFF
12 | TRBJ2-1 | TRBV2 | CASSAQHNEQFF